Listed here is a single TCR beta chain. This clone was seen more than once but under ten times. Its antigen is not yet known. Within one base of it there is no much larger clone, and no base qualities were kept. For TCR beta library preparation, approximately 2 micrograms of genomic DNA were extracted from the cryopreserved PBMCs. High-throughput TCR beta sequencing was performed on longitudinal blood samples from CLL patients receiving ibrutinib monotherapy. The patients were enrolled in a single-center, open-label phase 2 trial of ibrutinib monotherapy. This sample stems from a study of cytotoxic CD8 clonotypes in ibrutinib-treated CLL (dated by TCRdb to 2020 to 2022). In the study overall: The cohort had about a dozen relapsed/refractory and roughly 14 treatment-naive patients; 17 were IGHV unmutated. Partial responses were observed in 24 patients and complete responses in 2; after a median follow-up of roughly 62 months, remission was maintained in 14 patients and progression was observed in approximately twelve. Response samples were taken after a median of roughly 12 months on treatment, ranging from about 6 to 40 months. An average of 255,043 productive templates and tens of thousands of productive rearrangements was obtained per sample. Longitudinal samples were available for 26 of the 86 trial participants. Cryopreserved peripheral blood mononuclear cells were obtained before treatment, at response, and at either sustained remission or disease progression. What the work shows at the level of the full study, not this receptor alone: Public clonotypes were rare and either contracted or stayed stable during treatment, and the rise in clonality at ibrutinib response reflected the expansion of private clonotypes. Sampling times were not matched between sustained-remission and progressing patients, and lymph node repertoires were not studied. Baseline clonality was found to be higher than that of age-matched healthy donors and was strongly correlated with circulating CD8+ T-cell counts. Clonality increased at ibrutinib response, stayed stable in sustained remission, and fell back toward baseline at progression.

On a MiSeq, deep resolution sequencing aimed for a depth between 1 in 1 million and 1 in 200,000 T cells, with each clonotype covered about 9.2x on average. The immunoSEQ hsTCRB Kit was used to generate the TCR beta libraries. Per the original workflow: ImmunoSEQ Data Assistant and ImmunoSEQ Analyzer were used for data analysis, and V, D and J genes were assigned according to IMGT definitions. Clonality, with values ranging from 0 to 1, was calculated as one minus the normalized Shannon entropy of productive rearrangement frequencies. Only overrepresented clonotypes making up at least 0.05% of the repertoire of each patient were included in the public clonotype analysis. About a dozen age-matched healthy donor repertoires from immuneACCESS served as clonality controls. In its TCRdb copy, this immuneACCESS table keeps in-frame sequences only and misses some clones. Where compared with another copy, unresolved V genes explain less than half of these, and the others have no known cause. The V and J calls and clone size were taken over from that table, and D and trimming were inferred from the DNA. The sample data list some 28,000 clones, and 45% to 60% of these were observed just once. The ten top clones hold over 4.5% of the sample.

V lost 7 bases and J lost 1 base; the stretch between them is 10 bases long. The CDR3 sequence holds 14 residues, the cysteine and phenylalanine included. Just the 42-base CDR3 DNA is kept, in frame starting at base 1. CDR1 LNHDA and CDR2 SQIVND were looked up in the germline V gene (reference sequence). The material sequenced was PBMCs, taken before ibrutinib treatment. Recombination linked TRBV19 to TRBJ2-2; D gene: possibly TRBD1, on 6 matching bases. The receptor's source is a human donor with chronic lymphocytic leukemia. The CDR3 protein: CASNPGENTGELFF. The DNA sequence follows: TGTGCCAGTAACCCAGGGGAGAACACCGGGGAGCTGTTTTTT.